The 2 T cell receptor beta chains presented below share a single source sample, sequenced in a study of naive and memory T cell subsets. The SP2 primer and nested alpha and beta constant region primers amplified ligated cDNA in four rounds. TCRdb re-called the UMI-ligation and nested PCR reads with MiXCR, one entry per CDR3 protein. The table records some 25,000 distinct CDR3 sequences, around 5.3% of them present only once. An oligonucleotide containing a UMI was ligated to the 3' end of TCR cDNA. Sample: blood. These receptors were taken from an adult in good health.

The table lists this clonotype with many counts. This sequence joins TRBV7-8 and TRBJ2-3; tentatively, D is TRBD1 (5 bases). The CDR3 loop spans 14 amino acids. The V end was cut by 2 bases, the J end by 3 bases, with 9 bases between. The germline CDR1 and CDR2 sequences are SGHVS and FQNEAQ. CDR3 coding DNA: TGTGCCAGCAGCTTAATTGGGGCTACAGATACGCAGTATTTT. Translation gives CASSLIGATDTQYF.

This clonotype showed up many times. The chain employs TRBV6-1 and TRBJ2-7; D possibly corresponds to TRBD2 (5 bases). Trimming removed 6 bases at V and 2 bases at J, with 14 bases between. There are 14 residues in the CDR3. Germline-derived CDR1 and CDR2 are MNHNS and SASEGT. The chain's CDR3 is CASRYGGDPYEQYF. The CDR3 DNA is TGTGCCAGCAGATACGGAGGAGACCCCTACGAGCAGTACTTC.